One sample yielded the 15 T cell receptor beta chains listed below, sequenced in a study of CD8 T cell repertoires and HIV-1 epitope variants. Clones were sequenced by immunoSEQ multiplex PCR, and TCRdb holds only the in-frame ones, with some missing. The sample shows some 5,600 clones, about 65% of them seen only once. These receptors lack a known antigen. The source material was cultured CD8+ T cells derived from PBMCs. The receptors stem from a male donor with HIV.

The chain is built from TRBV28 and TRBJ1-2; D not resolved. Trimming shortened V by 3 bases and J by 4 bases, and 12 bases separated the two germline ends. There are 14 residues in the CDR3. The V gene's germline CDR1 is MDHEN and CDR2 SYDVKM. CDR3 nucleotide sequence: TGTGCCAGCAGTTTGACTCGACATATCTATGGCTACACCTTC. Encoded protein: CASSLTRHIYGYTF.

The chain combines TRBV23-1 with TRBJ2-7, with D possibly called TRBD1 or TRBD2 (5 bases each). TRBV23-1 is marked as an open reading frame, function uncertain. V dropped 3 bases and J dropped 0 bases, with 15 bases sitting between them. The length of the CDR3 is 16 residues. The CDR3 bases are TGCGCCAGCAGTCACCGTCGGGGACCACTCTCCTACGAGCAGTACTTC. Protein: CASSHRRGPLSYEQYF.

The chain recombines TRBV9 with TRBJ2-5; 8 nucleotides line up with TRBD1. The CDR3 totals 15 residues. Trimming cost V 4 bases and J 5 bases; bases outside gene matches: 10. Germline V lookup: CDR1 SGDLS, CDR2 YYNGEE. The CDR3 bases are TGTGCCAGCAGCCTTACTTCAGGGGGCGCGGAGACCCAGTACTTC. This translates into CASSLTSGGAETQYF.

V usage is TRBV7-8 and J usage is TRBJ2-3, with D possibly being TRBD2 (6 bases). Germline V lookup: CDR1 SGHVS, CDR2 FQNEAQ. The CDR3 covers 15 residues. The V and J ends lost 1 base and 5 bases respectively, with 13 bases between them. In DNA form, the CDR3 reads TGTGCCAGCAGCTTAGAGGGATTAGCGGTAGATACGCAGTATTTT. Translation gives CASSLEGLAVDTQYF.

The gene calls are TRBV5-5 and TRBJ1-5; D gene unclear. Trimming cost V 2 bases and J 0 bases, with 6 bases left between them. Germline CDR1 reads SGHKS; CDR2 reads YYEKEE (reference sequence). CDR3 length: 14 amino acids. DNA of the CDR3: TGTGCCAGCAGCTTTTCGGGTAGCAATCAGCCCCAGCATTTT. Protein product: CASSFSGSNQPQHF.

The CDR3 region is CAWSVADTEAFF. In nucleotides, the CDR3 is TGTGCCTGGAGTGTTGCGGACACTGAAGCTTTCTTT. V is TRBV30 and J is TRBJ1-1; no definite D call. Deletions cut 0 bases from V and 3 bases from J, with 5 bases between. Germline V gives CDR1 GTSNPN, CDR2 SVGIG (reference sequence). The CDR3 covers 12 residues.

Worth noting for this clone: One junction end does not reproduce the germline sequence, and a read error may be involved. This rearrangement joins TRBV13 to TRBJ1-2; D gene uncertain. Germline V lookup: CDR1 PRHDT, CDR2 FYEKMQ (reference sequence). This CDR3 comprises 16 residues. CDR3 bases: TGCGCCAGCAGCCAAGATCCCCCAGACTTGGACTATGGCTACACCTTC. It specifies CASSQDPPDLDYGYTF.

This clone appeared a few times. This chain joins TRBV21-1 and TRBJ2-7. TRBV21-1 is a recognized pseudogene. This CDR3 is 13 amino acids long. This chain's CDR3 is CASSLPSSYEQYF. The DNA for the CDR3 is TGTGCCAGCAGCTTACCAAGCTCCTACGAGCAGTACTTC.

V gene TRBV28 combines with J gene TRBJ1-4, with D perhaps matching TRBD1 (5 bases). Trimming took off 6 bases at V and 3 bases at J, with 11 bases between the two ends. The germline V gene has CDR1 MDHEN and CDR2 SYDVKM. This CDR3 comprises 14 residues. Here the CDR3 reads CASRTMGANEKLFF. The CDR3 region has the DNA TGTGCCAGCAGGACCATGGGGGCTAATGAAAAACTGTTTTTT. Looking up the rest from reference TRBV28 and TRBJ1-4 gives the full variable domain: DVKVTQSSRYLVKRTGEKVFLECVQDMDHENMFWYRQDPGLGLRLIYFSYDVKMKEKGDIPEGYSVSREKKERFSLILESASTNQTSMYLCASRTMGANEKLFFGSGTQLSVL.

This clone was detected only once. The genes are TRBV19 and TRBJ2-7; tentative D call: TRBD1 (7 bases). The CDR3 covers 15 residues. With 4 bases removed from V and 7 bases from J, the gap between germline ends came to 20 bases. Germline V gives CDR1 LNHDA, CDR2 SQIVND (reference sequence). The CDR3 region is CASSSSGDSAREQYF. CDR3 DNA: TGTGCCAGTAGTAGTTCGGGGGACAGCGCTAGGGAGCAGTACTTC.

This chain links TRBV28 with TRBJ1-5, with 9 bases lining up with TRBD1. The germline CDR1 and CDR2 sequences are MDHEN and SYDVKM. Trimming removed 5 bases from V and 6 bases from J; junction bases left unmatched: 5. The CDR3 spans 14 residues. CDR3 DNA: TGTGCCAGCAGTCTCGGGACAGGGAGTCAGCCCCAGCATTTT. Protein sequence: CASSLGTGSQPQHF. Supplemented by reference TRBV28 and TRBJ1-5, the full variable domain reads DVKVTQSSRYLVKRTGEKVFLECVQDMDHENMFWYRQDPGLGLRLIYFSYDVKMKEKGDIPEGYSVSREKKERFSLILESASTNQTSMYLCASSLGTGSQPQHFGDGTRLSIL.

The CDR3 DNA reads TGTGCCAGCAGAGAGACCGGGGAGCTGTTTTTT. Translation: CASRETGELFF. The rearrangement uses TRBV6-5 and TRBJ2-2, with D hard to call. The CDR3 spans 11 residues. The germline V gene has CDR1 MNHEY and CDR2 SVGAGI. V shed 6 bases and J shed 5 bases, with 4 bases lying between them.

CDR3 nucleotides: TGTGCCAGCAGCTTAGACGTCTTTGTGAATCAGCCCCAGCATTTT. It translates to CASSLDVFVNQPQHF. The rearrangement joins TRBV7-2 to TRBJ1-5; the D is unclear. With 1 base removed from V and 4 bases from J, the gap between germline ends came to 11 bases. Germline lookup yields CDR1 SGHTA and CDR2 FQGNSA. The CDR3 covers 15 residues.

CDR3 protein: CASSLTGGANNEQFF. The CDR3 DNA is TGCGCCAGCAGCTTGACAGGGGGCGCTAACAATGAGCAGTTCTTC. This chain uses TRBV5-1 with TRBJ2-1, with 9 positions matching TRBD1. The CDR3 totals 15 residues. Germline V gene data show CDR1 as SGHRS and CDR2 as YFSETQ. Germline trimming cut 1 base from V and 5 bases from J; bases unmatched to any gene: 4.

The chain carries TRBV5-6 and TRBJ2-7, with 9 positions matching TRBD1. The junction had 10 bases not matched to a gene; V was cut back by 4 bases and J by 5 bases. The CDR3 covers 15 residues. Germline loops: CDR1 SGHDT, CDR2 YYEEEE. CDR3 in amino acids: CASSVVRDRVNEQYF. CDR3 bases: TGTGCCAGCAGCGTCGTCCGGGACAGGGTCAACGAGCAGTACTTC.